These 20 T cell receptor beta chains share one sample of origin, sequenced in a study of T cells after posttransplantation cyclophosphamide (dated by TCRdb to about 2016). The treatment or condition label corresponds to: high-dose cyclophosphamide on days +3 and +4 as single-agent GVHD prophylaxis. PTCy patients received busulfan and fludarabine conditioning, a related or unrelated marrow graft, and cyclophosphamide on days +3 and +4. Libraries were made using the immunoSEQ multiplex PCR assay. This immuneACCESS table, as held by TCRdb, lists in-frame sequences with V and J called but not all clones. Of the missing ones, under half trace to an unresolved V gene in checked studies; the others have no known cause. Listed for this sample are 6,000 to 8,000 clones, none observed only a single time. The ten largest account for 6% of the sample. The source material was PBMCs, sampled after an allogeneic stem cell transplant with post-transplant cyclophosphamide. Source of these receptors: a young adult male patient who received an allogeneic stem cell transplant from an unrelated donor, was CMV-positive, and had acute and chronic GVHD. Once a transplant has taken place, some T cells may be donor derived.

This clone was seen repeatedly, ten times or more. The chain links TRBV10-3 to TRBJ2-3, with D possibly TRBD1 on 6 matching bases. The V gene lost 8 bases and the J gene lost 7 bases, with 13 bases spanning the gap. The germline V gene has CDR1 ENHRY and CDR2 SYGVKD. The CDR3 totals 12 residues. The CDR3: CAISERGNTQYF. For the CDR3, the DNA is TGTGCCATCTCCGAAAGGGGGAATACGCAGTATTTT.

At least ten counts were recorded for this clone. V gene TRBV25-1 combines with J gene TRBJ2-3, with D uncertain. The CDR3 has 14 amino acids. Germline V gives CDR1 MGHDK, CDR2 SYGVNS. V shed 1 base and J shed 3 bases, with 8 bases lying between them. The CDR3 DNA reads TGTGCCAGCAGTGAATTGGGCTTGACAGATACGCAGTATTTT. This codes for CASSELGLTDTQYF. Looking up the rest from reference TRBV25-1 and TRBJ2-3 gives the full variable domain: EADIYQTPRYLVIGTGKKITLECSQTMGHDKMYWYQQDPGMELHLIHYSYGVNSTEKGDLSSESTVSRIRTEHFPLTLESARPSHTSQYLCASSELGLTDTQYFGPGTRLTVL.

This clone appeared many times. This chain connects TRBV5-1 to TRBJ2-1; maybe TRBD2 (5 bases). The ends were cut back, 0 bases at V and 10 bases at J, with 8 bases in the middle. CDR3 length: 12 residues. Germline V gene data show CDR1 as SGHRS and CDR2 as YFSETQ. The CDR3 DNA sequence: TGCGCCAGCAGCTTGGCCAGAGGGGAGCAGTTCTTC. This encodes CASSLARGEQFF.

This clone is categorized as medium-sized. The V gene is TRBV5-5, the J gene TRBJ2-2; 7 bases are a match to TRBD1. The CDR3 length is 15 residues. J lost 1 base, V lost 4 bases, and 4 bases had no gene match. Germline V gives CDR1 SGHKS, CDR2 YYEKEE (reference sequence). The CDR3 DNA reads as TGTGCCAGCAGCGGCAGGGGGTTGAACACCGGGGAGCTGTTTTTT. Encoded protein: CASSGRGLNTGELFF. The whole variable domain, filled in from reference TRBV5-5 and TRBJ2-2, reads DAGVTQSPTHLIKTRGQQVTLRCSPISGHKSVSWYQQVLGQGPQFIFQYYEKEERGRGNFPDRFSARQFPNYSSELNVNALLLGDSALYLCASSGRGLNTGELFFGEGSRLTVL.

This clone was observed many times. The chain employs TRBV10-1 and TRBJ1-2; 11 bases fit TRBD1. The junction had 3 bases not matched to a gene; V was cut back by 9 bases and J by 6 bases. Germline assignment: CDR1 WNHNN and CDR2 SYGVQD (reference sequence). CDR3 length: 12 amino acids. CDR3: CARGTGGHGYTF. The CDR3 coding sequence is TGCGCCAGGGGGACAGGGGGACATGGCTACACCTTC.

This clone is classed as medium-sized (0.01 to 0.1%). The chain joins TRBV27 to TRBJ2-1, with 9 positions matching TRBD2. From germline, CDR1 is MNHEY and CDR2 SMNVEV (reference sequence). The CDR3 sequence is 15 residues long. After removal of 2 bases from V and 6 bases from J, the junction contained 5 bases not matched to a gene. The CDR3 DNA reads TGTGCCAGCAGTTTACGGGCGGGAGGGTTCAATGAGCAGTTCTTC. The encoded protein is CASSLRAGGFNEQFF.

The sample holds many counts of this clone. The chain employs TRBV7-2 and TRBJ2-7; D not certain. Trimming took off 4 bases at V and 1 base at J, with 8 bases between the two ends. The CDR3 totals 13 residues. Germline assignment: CDR1 SGHTA and CDR2 FQGNSA. CDR3 residues: CASSYWQSYEQYF. The CDR3 nucleotides are TGTGCCAGCAGCTATTGGCAGTCCTACGAGCAGTACTTC.

This clone was seen ten or more times. This sequence joins TRBV24-1 and TRBJ2-3; TRBD2 agrees at 8 bases. V lost 0 bases, J lost 0 bases, and 4 bases stayed unmatched. The V gene's germline CDR1 is KGHDR and CDR2 SFDVKD. The CDR3 sequence is 17 residues long. CDR3 bases: TGTGCCACCAGTGATTTGCTTGCTAGCGGGAGCACAGATACGCAGTATTTT. It specifies CATSDLLASGSTDTQYF.

This clone has a count of ten or more. The gene calls are TRBV5-4 and TRBJ1-2; 7 nucleotides agree with TRBD1. Germline assignment: CDR1 SGHNT and CDR2 YYREEE (reference sequence). CDR3 length: 14 amino acids. V lost 3 bases and J lost 5; bases outside the gene matches: 7. The CDR3 DNA reads as TGTGCCAGCAGCTCGGGACAGAGGAGTTATGGCTACACCTTC. Protein sequence: CASSSGQRSYGYTF.

This clone was counted a few times. The chain recombines TRBV24-1 with TRBJ2-5, with no clear D. CDR1 is KGHDR, CDR2 SFDVKD, per germline. V dropped 3 bases and J dropped 5 bases, with 18 bases sitting between them. The CDR3 totals 16 residues. The CDR3 nucleotides are TGTGCCACCAGTGATCCGGGTCTTCCCCCCTGGGAGACCCAGTACTTC. Amino acids: CATSDPGLPPWETQYF.

This clone was counted at least ten times. This chain joins TRBV5-1 and TRBJ1-1; TRBD1 matches at 9 bases. The CDR3 runs to 15 residues. The germline gives CDR1 SGHRS, CDR2 YFSETQ. J lost 3 bases, V lost 0 bases, and 3 bases had no gene match. DNA of the CDR3: TGCGCCAGCAGCTTGGGCGGGACAGGGTACACTGAAGCTTTCTTT. This gives the protein CASSLGGTGYTEAFF.

In this sample, this clone turned up many times. J is TRBJ2-3 and V is TRBV5-1; D unresolved. The CDR3 runs 12 residues. The V gene's germline CDR1 is SGHRS and CDR2 YFSETQ. V was cut by 1 base and J by 4 bases, with 4 bases left in between. CDR3 protein: CASSLSADTQYF. Here the CDR3 DNA reads TGCGCCAGCAGCTTGTCGGCAGATACGCAGTATTTT.

In this sample, this clone turned up many times. DNA for the CDR3: TGTGCCAGCAGCTCCGGGACAGGGGCTACCTCTGAAGCTTTCTTT. Translated, it gives CASSSGTGATSEAFF. The chain recombines TRBV11-3 with TRBJ1-1; 10 bases map to TRBD1. This CDR3 is built from 15 residues. Germline lookup yields CDR1 SGHNT and CDR2 YENEEA. V lost 4 bases and J lost 6; bases outside the gene matches: 8.

This clone was seen ten or more times. This chain uses TRBV14 with TRBJ2-5; no definite D call. Germline V CDR1 and CDR2: SGHDN, FVKESK. The CDR3 is made up of 12 amino acids. Trimming cost V 4 bases and J 2 bases, with 5 bases left between them. The CDR3 region has the DNA TGTGCCAGCAGCCTCTCTCAAGAGACCCAGTACTTC. Translating it yields CASSLSQETQYF.

This clone was picked up many times. The chain carries TRBV30 and TRBJ1-1; perhaps TRBD1 as D (6 bases). Trimming removed 5 bases at V and 0 bases at J, with 22 bases between. From germline, CDR1 is GTSNPN and CDR2 SVGIG (reference sequence). CDR3 length equals 17 residues. The CDR3: CAWGGGFQVTMNTEAFF. DNA of the CDR3: TGTGCCTGGGGGGGCGGATTTCAGGTTACGATGAACACTGAAGCTTTCTTT.

This clone was counted at least ten times. V usage is TRBV19 and J usage is TRBJ2-6; D might be TRBD1 (5 bases). CDR3 length: 15 residues. Germline-derived CDR1 and CDR2 are LNHDA and SQIVND (reference sequence). Between the trimmed V and J ends, which lost 6 bases and 4 bases, there was a span of 13 bases. CDR3 region: CASRNTGAGANVLTF. CDR3 bases: TGTGCCAGTAGAAATACAGGAGCAGGGGCCAACGTCCTGACTTTC.

This clone was detected ten times or more. The chain joins TRBV5-1 to TRBJ1-4, with a weak D call TRBD1 (5 bases). The germline V gene has CDR1 SGHRS and CDR2 YFSETQ. V was trimmed by 0 bases and J by 5 bases, leaving 14 bases between them. The CDR3 extends over 16 amino acids. The CDR3 sequence: CASSLGSGGSNEKLFF. The CDR3 region has the DNA TGCGCCAGCAGCTTGGGAAGCGGGGGGTCGAATGAAAAACTGTTTTTT.

This clone occurred many times. The CDR3 loop is CASSHSGGRDKNIQYF. The CDR3 DNA follows: TGTGCCAGCAGCCATAGCGGGGGCCGGGACAAAAACATTCAGTACTTC. The chain links TRBV9 to TRBJ2-4; 9 nucleotides line up with TRBD2. This CDR3 contains 16 residues. Trimming removed 4 bases from V and 3 bases from J; junction bases left unmatched: 8. Germline CDR1 reads SGDLS; CDR2 reads YYNGEE.

This clone was recorded at least ten times. This rearrangement joins TRBV5-1 to TRBJ2-3, with TRBD1 identical over 8 bases. CDR1 is SGHRS and CDR2 is YFSETQ in the germline V gene. The CDR3 sequence is 13 residues long. After removal of 4 bases from V and 5 bases from J, the junction contained 3 bases not matched to a gene. The CDR3 DNA reads as TGCGCCAGCAGCATAGGACAGGGAGATACGCAGTATTTT. It specifies CASSIGQGDTQYF.

This clone appeared many times. V is TRBV10-3 and J is TRBJ1-2; possible D gene TRBD1, 5 bases. Germline CDR1 ENHRY, CDR2 SYGVKD. V dropped 6 bases and J dropped 3 bases, with 8 bases sitting between them. The CDR3 is 12 amino acids. The DNA for the CDR3 is TGTGCCATCAGGGAAGGGGACTATGGCTACACCTTC. This sequence encodes CAIREGDYGYTF.